A single T cell receptor (beta chain) is shown here with its context. The sample comes from a study of blood T cell repertoires in COVID-19. The wider study: T cells, B-cell-depleted T cells, or PBMCs provided the cDNA or gDNA that served as material.

Method: immunoSEQ multiplex PCR; TCRdb's copy keeps in-frame clones and lacks some. The data contain 120,000 or so clones, roughly 82% of them seen just once; the ten biggest clones take up approximately 16%. V lost 4 bases to trimming and J lost 5 bases; unmatched junction nucleotides: 9. The CDR3 contains 16 residues. Germline loops: CDR1 SEHNR, CDR2 FQNEAQ (reference sequence). Specimen: peripheral blood. The sequence was obtained from a woman in her sixties or seventies with acute or convalescent COVID-19. V gene TRBV7-9 combines with J gene TRBJ2-3; TRBD2 agrees at 10 bases. CDR3 DNA sequence: TGTGCCAGCAGCTCCGGACTAGCGGTTGGTGTAGATACGCAGTATTTT. Its protein is CASSSGLAVGVDTQYF.